This TCR beta chain is drawn from a study of T cells in Graves' hyperthyroidism and ophthalmopathy. The V gene lost 5 bases and the J gene lost 1 base, with 14 bases spanning the gap. Germline CDR1 is SGHAT and CDR2 is FQNNGV. The CDR3 loop spans 15 amino acids. On this clonotype itself: Its antigen is as yet unknown.

RNA transcripts yielded amplified TCR beta CDR3 regions. HTBI primers were the set used in a first-round RT-PCR of the TCR CDR3. MiXCR, applied by TCRdb to the multiplex PCR reads, yields one record per CDR3 protein. The table has 550,000 to 600,000 distinct CDR3 sequences, over 15% seen once. Disease duration under 2 months; hyperthyroidism patients were aged 18 to 65. Clinical symptoms, serum thyroxine and TRAb, thyroid ultrasound and orbital computed tomography together formed the diagnostic basis. Study outcomes and limitations: A model of 13 V-J features distinguished ophthalmopathy from stable hyperthyroidism. Blood shared most expanded thyroid clonotypes above 0.001.

The sequence was obtained from a woman aged 18-29 years with Graves' hyperthyroidism. The sequencing sample was made of blood. This chain joins TRBV11-2 and TRBJ1-2; D is uncertain. CDR3 region: CASSPTTGFNYGYTF. In nucleotides, the CDR3 is TGTGCCAGCAGCCCTACGACGGGATTTAACTATGGCTACACCTTC.